In this sample, the clone carrying this T cell receptor (beta chain) turned up many times. Germline V gene sequence: CDR1 SQVTM, CDR2 ANQGSEA. The CDR3 covers 12 residues. The V end lost 7 bases, the J end lost 2 bases, and 11 bases lay between the germline ends. The data were obtained in a study of CD8+CD57+ T cells in acquired aplastic anemia. Profiling of TCR beta VDJ combinations and CDR3 sequences used genomic DNA as template. TCRdb re-called the reads through MiXCR, storing one row per CDR3 protein. The table includes 150,000 to 200,000 distinct CDR3 sequences, 40% to 55% detected once. The V gene is TRBV29-1, the J gene TRBJ1-1; D may be TRBD1 (6 bases). The sample was sorted CD4+, CD8+, or CD8+CD57+ T cells (not recorded which) from PBMCs. The sequence derives from a human donor in good health. In DNA form, the CDR3 reads TGCAGCGGGACGGACAGAAACACTGAAGCTTTCTTT. Protein sequence: CSGTDRNTEAFF.